The 2 T cell receptor beta chains below were found in one sample sequenced in a study of blood T cell repertoires in COVID-19. This table comes from immunoSEQ multiplex PCR, and its TCRdb copy is limited to in-frame clones, with some not included. The sample carries about 97,000 clones, about 90% recorded once. The source material was peripheral blood. The receptors come from a human donor in a cohort sampled during active COVID-19.

The V gene is TRBV19, the J gene TRBJ2-7, with TRBD1 matching over 8 bases. The germline CDR1 and CDR2 sequences are LNHDA and SQIVND (reference sequence). With 7 bases clipped from V and 3 bases from J, the junction kept 8 bases outside the gene matches. The CDR3 extends over 14 amino acids. The CDR3 nucleotides read TGTGCCAGTACCAAAGGACAGGGCCTCTACGAGCAGTACTTC. This translates into CASTKGQGLYEQYF.

This chain connects TRBV6-6 to TRBJ1-6; D is undetermined. Germline loops: CDR1 MNHNY, CDR2 SVGAGI (reference sequence). V lost 0 bases to trimming and J lost 5 bases, with 8 bases between them. The CDR3 is 15 residues long. The CDR3 region is CASSYSENHNSPLHF. CDR3 bases: TGTGCCAGCAGTTACTCAGAGAATCATAATTCACCCCTCCACTTT.